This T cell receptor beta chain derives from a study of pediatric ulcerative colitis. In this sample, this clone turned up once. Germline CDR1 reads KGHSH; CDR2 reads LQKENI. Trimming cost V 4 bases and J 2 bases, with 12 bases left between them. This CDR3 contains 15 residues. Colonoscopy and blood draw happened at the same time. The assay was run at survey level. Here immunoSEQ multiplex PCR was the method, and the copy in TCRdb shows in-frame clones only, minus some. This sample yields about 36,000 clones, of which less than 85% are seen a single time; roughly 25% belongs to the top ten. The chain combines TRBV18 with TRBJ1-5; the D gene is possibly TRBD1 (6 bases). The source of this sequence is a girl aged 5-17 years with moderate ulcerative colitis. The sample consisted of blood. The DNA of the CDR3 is TGTGCCAGCTCACAGGGGGGGGGCGGCAATCAGCCCCAGCATTTT. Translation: CASSQGGGGNQPQHF.